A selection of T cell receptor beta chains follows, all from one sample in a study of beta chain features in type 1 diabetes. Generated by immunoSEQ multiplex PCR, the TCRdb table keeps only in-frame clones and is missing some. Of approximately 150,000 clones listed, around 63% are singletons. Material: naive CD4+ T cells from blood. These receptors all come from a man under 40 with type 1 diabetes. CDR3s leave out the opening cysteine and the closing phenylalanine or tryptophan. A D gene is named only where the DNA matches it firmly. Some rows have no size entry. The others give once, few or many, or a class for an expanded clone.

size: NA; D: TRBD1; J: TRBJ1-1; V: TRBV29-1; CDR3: SATIGTGYTEAF
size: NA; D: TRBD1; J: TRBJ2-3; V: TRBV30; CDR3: AWRRDRGTDTQY
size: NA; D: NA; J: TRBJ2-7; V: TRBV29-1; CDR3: RIIYEQY
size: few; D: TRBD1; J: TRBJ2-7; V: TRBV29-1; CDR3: SVGQGVHEQY
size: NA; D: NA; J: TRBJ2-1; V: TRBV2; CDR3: ASVFYNEQF
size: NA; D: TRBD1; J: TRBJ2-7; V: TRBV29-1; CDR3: SVALTGALEQY
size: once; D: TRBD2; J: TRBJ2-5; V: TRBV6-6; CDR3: ASSPRGVRTVTQY
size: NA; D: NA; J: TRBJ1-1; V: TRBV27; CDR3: ASSSPLKNTEAF
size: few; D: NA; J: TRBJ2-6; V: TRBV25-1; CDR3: ASSESRAGANVLT
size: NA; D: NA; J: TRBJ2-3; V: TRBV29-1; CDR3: SVVGKTDTQY
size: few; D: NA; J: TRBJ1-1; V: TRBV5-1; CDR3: ASSRGPTNTEAF
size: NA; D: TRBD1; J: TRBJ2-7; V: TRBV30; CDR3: AWRDRGYEQY
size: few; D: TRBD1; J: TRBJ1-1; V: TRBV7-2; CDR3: ASSSTGGITEAF
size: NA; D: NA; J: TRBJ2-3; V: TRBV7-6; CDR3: ASSLIAGTTDTQY
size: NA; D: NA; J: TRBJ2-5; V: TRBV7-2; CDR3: ASSPGPAEETQY
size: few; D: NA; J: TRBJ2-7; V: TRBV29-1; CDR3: SVIQGRHEQY
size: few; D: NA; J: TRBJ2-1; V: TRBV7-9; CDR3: ASSLRPYNEQF
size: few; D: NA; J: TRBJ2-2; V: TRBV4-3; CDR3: ASSQGPLRTGELF
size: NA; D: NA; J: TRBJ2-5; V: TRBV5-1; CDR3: ASSKGRQETQY
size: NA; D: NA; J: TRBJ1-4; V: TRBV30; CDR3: AWSVGGKLF
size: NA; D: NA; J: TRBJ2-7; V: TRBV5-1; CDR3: ASSLVTAIYEQY
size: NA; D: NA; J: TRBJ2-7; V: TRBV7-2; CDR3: ASSLGLGEQY
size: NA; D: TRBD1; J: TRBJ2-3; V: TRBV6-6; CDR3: ASHSDRDLTDTQY
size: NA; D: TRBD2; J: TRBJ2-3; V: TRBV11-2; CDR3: ASSLGSSGGTDTQY
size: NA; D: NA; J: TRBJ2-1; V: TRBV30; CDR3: AWRPGSGVQF
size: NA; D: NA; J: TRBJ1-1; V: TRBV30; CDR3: AWSVSGYSEAF
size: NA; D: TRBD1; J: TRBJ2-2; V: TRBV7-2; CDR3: ASSSFDRGNTGELF
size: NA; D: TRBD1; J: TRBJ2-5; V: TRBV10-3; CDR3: AISRAGTEETQY
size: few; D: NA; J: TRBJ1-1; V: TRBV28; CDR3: ASSQMNTEAF
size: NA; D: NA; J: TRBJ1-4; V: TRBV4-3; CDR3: ASSREELNEKLF
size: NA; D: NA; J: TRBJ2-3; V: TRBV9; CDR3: ASSVERTDTQY
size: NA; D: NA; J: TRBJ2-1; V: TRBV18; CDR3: ASSPTNEQF
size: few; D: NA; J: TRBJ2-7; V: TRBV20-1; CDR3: SAYDGYEQY
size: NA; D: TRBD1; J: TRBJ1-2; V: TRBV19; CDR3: ASRSQGQVYGYT
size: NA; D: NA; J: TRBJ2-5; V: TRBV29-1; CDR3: SVEKTVQETQY
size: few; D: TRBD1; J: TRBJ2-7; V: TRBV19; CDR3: ASFSRGDRGPYEQY
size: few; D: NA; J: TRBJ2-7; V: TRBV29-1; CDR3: SVGGQRPGEQY
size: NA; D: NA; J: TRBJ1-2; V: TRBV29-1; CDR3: SVEDINYGYT
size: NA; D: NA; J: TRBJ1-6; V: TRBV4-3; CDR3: ASSQRRDRLGSPLH
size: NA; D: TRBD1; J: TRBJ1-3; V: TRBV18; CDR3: ASSRDSGNTIY
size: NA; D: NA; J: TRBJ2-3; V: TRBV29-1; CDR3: SVEDLRGRGTDTQY
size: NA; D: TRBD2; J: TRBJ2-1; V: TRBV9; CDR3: ASSRTSGRSYNEQF
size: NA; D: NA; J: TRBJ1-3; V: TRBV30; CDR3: AWSAGAGNTIY
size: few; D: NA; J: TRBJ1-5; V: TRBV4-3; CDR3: ASSQGSGVSNQPQH
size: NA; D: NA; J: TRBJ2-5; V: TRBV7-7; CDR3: ASSPNAETQY
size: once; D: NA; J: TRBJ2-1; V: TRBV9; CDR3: ASSVGGLNNEQF
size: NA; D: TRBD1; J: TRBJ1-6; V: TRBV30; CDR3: AWSKQDRSPLH
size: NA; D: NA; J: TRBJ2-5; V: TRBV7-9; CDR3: ASSLNPGETQY
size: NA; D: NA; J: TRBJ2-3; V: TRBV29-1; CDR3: SVATTGGATDTQY
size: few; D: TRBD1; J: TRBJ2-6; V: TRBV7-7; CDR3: AIGQGDPAGANVLT
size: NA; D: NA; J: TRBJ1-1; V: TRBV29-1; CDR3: SVVVAMNTEAF
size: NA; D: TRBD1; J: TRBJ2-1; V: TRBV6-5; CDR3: ASSPGTAWNEQF
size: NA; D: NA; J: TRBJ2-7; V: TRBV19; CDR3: ASSMGTGTYEQY
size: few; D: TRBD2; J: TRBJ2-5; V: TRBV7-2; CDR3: ASSPRVASGETQY
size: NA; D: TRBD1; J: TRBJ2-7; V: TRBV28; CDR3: ASSFARGYEQY
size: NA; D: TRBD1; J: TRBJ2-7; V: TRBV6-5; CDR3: AATGAGNEQY
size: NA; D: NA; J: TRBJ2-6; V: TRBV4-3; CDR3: ASSQDRLTSGANVLT